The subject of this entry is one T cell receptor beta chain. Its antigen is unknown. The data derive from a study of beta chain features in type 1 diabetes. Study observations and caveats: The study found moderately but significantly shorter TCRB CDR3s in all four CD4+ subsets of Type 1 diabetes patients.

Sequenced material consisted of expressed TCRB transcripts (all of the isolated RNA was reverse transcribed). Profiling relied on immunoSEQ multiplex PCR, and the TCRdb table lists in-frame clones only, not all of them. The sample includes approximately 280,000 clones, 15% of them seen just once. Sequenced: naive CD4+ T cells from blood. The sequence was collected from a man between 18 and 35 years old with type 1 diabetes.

The CDR3: CASSLLAGGLDEQFF. In DNA form, the CDR3 reads TGCGCCAGCAGTCTACTAGCGGGGGGGCTCGATGAGCAGTTCTTC. The chain is built from TRBV10-1 and TRBJ2-1; 13 bases fit TRBD2. Germline V CDR1 and CDR2: WNHNN, SYGVQD (reference sequence). V lost 5 bases, J lost 8 bases, and 6 bases stayed unmatched. This CDR3 region has 15 residues.